These 6 T cell receptor beta chains were all obtained from the same sample, sequenced in a study of shared clonotypes between healthy human individuals. The repertoire was sequenced with immunoSEQ multiplex PCR; TCRdb's copy has only in-frame clones and lacks some. The data show around 1.6 million clones, with 95% to 99% seen just once and about 0.45% held by the top ten. Source material: naive CD4+ T cells sorted from blood. Stated subset: CD45RA+ positively selected. The source of these receptors is a man in his thirties or forties in good health.

The rearrangement uses TRBV28 and TRBJ2-7; TRBD2 agrees at 7 bases. This CDR3 comprises 16 residues. Germline lookup yields CDR1 MDHEN and CDR2 SYDVKM. After removal of 4 bases from V and 5 bases from J, the junction contained 14 bases not matched to a gene. This chain's CDR3 is CASSSPGQGGYHEQYF. The CDR3 coding sequence is TGTGCCAGCAGTTCCCCCGGGCAGGGAGGGTACCACGAGCAGTACTTC. The full variable domain, rest sourced from reference TRBV28 and TRBJ2-7, is DVKVTQSSRYLVKRTGEKVFLECVQDMDHENMFWYRQDPGLGLRLIYFSYDVKMKEKGDIPEGYSVSREKKERFSLILESASTNQTSMYLCASSSPGQGGYHEQYFGPGTRLTVT.

As for this clone: The limits of the CDR3 on the DNA are not certain, so only TCRdb's listed CDR3 is given. The chain has TRBV12-2 and TRBJ2-3; the D call of TRBD2 is as the table states it, not checked on the DNA. TRBV12-2 is a known pseudogene. The CDR3 is 17 amino acids long, termini counted. CDR3 amino acids: CASRLDVASGSTDTQYF.

The chain couples TRBV7-9 to TRBJ2-7; D possibly corresponds to TRBD2 (6 bases). This CDR3 is 14 amino acids long. Germline V gives CDR1 SEHNR, CDR2 FQNEAQ (reference sequence). V was pared by 8 bases and J by 10 bases, with 24 bases between. The CDR3 bases are TGTGCCAGCTCACACCCGGGACTCCCCAGTTTTCAGTACTTC. Amino acid sequence: CASSHPGLPSFQYF.

This sequence joins TRBV9 and TRBJ2-1; possible D gene TRBD2, 6 bases. Germline CDR1 reads SGDLS; CDR2 reads YYNGEE. The CDR3 length is 17 residues. V dropped 2 bases and J dropped 0 bases, with 15 bases sitting between them. Here the CDR3 reads CASSVMGGISSYNEQFF. The CDR3 nucleotides are TGTGCCAGCAGCGTGATGGGAGGCATAAGCTCCTACAATGAGCAGTTCTTC.

The chain is built from TRBV10-3 and TRBJ1-1; D gene uncertain. This CDR3 is built from 12 residues. CDR1 and CDR2 from the germline V gene are ENHRY and SYGVKD. The V end lost 4 bases, the J end lost 6 bases, and 9 bases lay between the germline ends. The CDR3 DNA sequence: TGTGCCATCAGTGCCGTCGGCGCTGAAGCTTTCTTT. Translated: CAISAVGAEAFF.

The CDR3 is CASSLAFQSYNEQFF. DNA of the CDR3: TGCGCCAGCAGCTTGGCCTTCCAATCCTACAATGAGCAGTTCTTC. The rearrangement uses TRBV5-1 and TRBJ2-1; D remains unclear. Germline V lookup: CDR1 SGHRS, CDR2 YFSETQ. The CDR3 consists of 15 residues. Trimming left V 0 bases short and J 1 base short, with 8 bases between.